The 17 T cell receptor beta chains in this list originate from one sample, sequenced in a study of T cells in Graves' hyperthyroidism and ophthalmopathy. Amplified TCR beta CDR3 regions came from RNA transcripts. First-round RT-PCR with HTBI primers amplified the TCR CDR3 region. TCRdb ran MiXCR on the multiplex PCR reads and lists one entry per CDR3 protein. The repertoire holds 300,000 to 400,000 distinct CDR3 sequences, 15% to 20% seen once, with around two fifths in the top ten. Sequencing was performed on blood. The receptor source for this set is a man younger than 30 with Graves' ophthalmopathy.

As to this clonotype: The junction departs from germline at one end; a sequencing error may be responsible. The chain uses TRBV12-3 or TRBV12-4 and TRBJ2-1; 7 bases map to TRBD2. The CDR3 contains 16 residues. CDR3 sequence: CASSLAVMSSYNEQFF. In nucleotides, the CDR3 is TGTGCCAGCAGTCTAGCGGTTATGAGCTCCTACAATGAGCAGTTCTTC.

This clonotype has just a few counts. Sequence at one end of the junction differs from germline and may be a read error. The chain couples TRBV13 to TRBJ2-7, with D possibly TRBD1 on 5 matching bases. The CDR3 loop spans 16 amino acids. CDR1 and CDR2 (germline): PRHDT, FYEKMQ (reference sequence). CDR3 protein: CANSFSRQGSSYEQYF. The CDR3 coding sequence is TGTGCCAACAGCTTCTCCAGGCAGGGAAGCTCCTACGAGCAGTACTTC. Drawing the rest from reference TRBV13 and TRBJ2-7, the complete variable domain is AAGVIQSPRHLIKEKRETATLKCYPIPRHDTVYWYQQGPGQDPQFLISFYEKMQSDKGSIPDRFSAQQFSDYHSELNMSSLELGDSALYFCANSFSRQGSSYEQYFGPGTRLTVT.

This clonotype was found many times. This chain joins TRBV7-3 and TRBJ2-1; 8 bases match TRBD2. Losses at the gene ends were 5 bases for V and 7 bases for J; bases not matched to a gene: 7. The CDR3 sequence is 14 residues long. Germline assignment: CDR1 SGHTA and CDR2 FQGTGA. The DNA of the CDR3 is TGTGCCAGCAGCCCGGGGGGGGGGTGGAATGAGCAGTTCTTC. Translated: CASSPGGGWNEQFF.

V gene TRBV5-4 combines with J gene TRBJ2-1, with 8 positions matching TRBD1. Germline V gene lookup returns CDR1 SGHNT and CDR2 YYREEE (reference sequence). The V segment lost 2 bases and the J segment 8 bases; nucleotides outside the gene matches: 9. The CDR3 is made up of 15 amino acids. In DNA form, the CDR3 reads TGTGCCAGCAGCTTCCTAGACAGGGGCATGGATGAGCAGTTCTTC. Encoded protein: CASSFLDRGMDEQFF.

The gene calls are TRBV4-2 and TRBJ2-3, with TRBD2 matching over 9 bases. The CDR3 length is 16 residues. CDR1 and CDR2 from the germline V gene are LGHNA and YNFKEQ. V lost 0 bases to trimming and J lost 4 bases; unmatched junction nucleotides: 5. CDR3 region: CASSQEAGGMSDTQYF. Written as DNA, the CDR3 is TGTGCCAGCAGCCAAGAGGCGGGGGGGATGTCAGATACGCAGTATTTT.

This chain uses TRBV9 with TRBJ1-2; 7 nucleotides agree with TRBD1. Germline trimming cut 4 bases from V and 3 bases from J; bases unmatched to any gene: 9. The germline CDR1 and CDR2 sequences are SGDLS and YYNGEE. This CDR3 spans 15 amino acids. CDR3 DNA sequence: TGTGCCAGCAGCCCCACGACAGGGCTTTACTATGGCTACACCTTC. This translates into CASSPTTGLYYGYTF.

Remarks on this clonotype: This may be a read error, as it is one base from a much larger clone. The CDR3 is CANSDQGADPLHF. The CDR3 DNA is TGTGCCAACAGCGATCAGGGGGCCGATCCCCTCCACTTT. The chain combines TRBV7-9 with TRBJ1-6; 8 nucleotides line up with TRBD1. The CDR3 length is 13 residues. Germline V CDR1 and CDR2: SEHNR, FQNEAQ (reference sequence).

This clonotype was detected only a few times. The chain uses TRBV6-1 and TRBJ1-1, with TRBD1 as a possible D gene (6 bases). Trimming pared 6 bases from V and 8 bases from J, leaving 19 bases between. Germline values: CDR1 MNHNS, CDR2 SASEGT. The CDR3 consists of 14 residues. CDR3 region: CASREDSLGAEAFF. DNA of the CDR3: TGTGCCAGCAGGGAGGACAGTTTGGGGGCCGAAGCTTTCTTT.

There are many counts of this clonotype. The gene calls are TRBV7-2 and TRBJ2-5; 12 positions match TRBD2. Per the germline V gene, CDR1 is SGHTA and CDR2 is FQGNSA. The CDR3 sequence is 16 residues long. With 2 bases clipped from V and 4 bases from J, the junction kept 5 bases outside the gene matches. CDR3 amino acids: CASSLPSGGARETQYF. The CDR3 DNA reads TGTGCCAGCAGCTTACCTAGCGGGGGGGCACGAGAGACCCAGTACTTC.

This clonotype showed up many times. This sequence joins TRBV3-1 and TRBJ1-6; 9 nucleotides line up with TRBD1. The ends lost 1 base at V and 9 bases at J; junction bases unmatched: 7. The CDR3 loop spans 16 amino acids. CDR1 LGHDT and CDR2 YNNKEL come from the germline V gene (reference sequence). The CDR3 is CASSQASGTGSSPLHF. The DNA for the CDR3 is TGTGCCAGCAGCCAAGCTTCCGGGACAGGGTCTTCACCCCTCCACTTT.

This clonotype was observed at least ten times. J is TRBJ2-3 and V is TRBV11-2; D not certain. This CDR3 comprises 12 residues. Trimming pared 1 base from V and 4 bases from J, leaving 3 bases between. Germline V gene sequence: CDR1 SGHAT, CDR2 FQNNGV. The CDR3 DNA follows: TGTGCCAGCAGCTTAGCAGCAGATACGCAGTATTTT. This sequence encodes CASSLAADTQYF.

The rearrangement links TRBV20-1 to TRBJ2-5; TRBD2 matches 7 bases. J lost 1 base, V lost 0 bases, and 8 bases had no gene match. This CDR3 spans 16 amino acids. CDR1 is DFQATT, CDR2 SNEGSKA, per germline (reference sequence). The CDR3 protein is CSARDGGDLFQETQYF. Here the CDR3 DNA reads TGCAGTGCTAGAGATGGGGGGGATCTATTCCAAGAGACCCAGTACTTC.

This clonotype appeared a few times. This chain links TRBV11-2 with TRBJ2-1, with 8 bases aligning to TRBD2. The V gene end was trimmed by 2 bases and the J gene end by 9 bases; junction bases not matched to a gene: 3. Germline loops: CDR1 SGHAT, CDR2 FQNNGV. The CDR3 is 13 residues long. The CDR3 region is CASSLIAGSEQFF. CDR3 in DNA: TGTGCCAGCAGCTTAATAGCGGGGTCTGAGCAGTTCTTC.

As for this clonotype: This sequence may be a read error, since a much larger clone differs from it by one base. This chain links TRBV6-1 with TRBJ2-1, with 7 bases lining up with TRBD1. Germline CDR1 reads MNHNS; CDR2 reads SASEGT. Trimming at V came to 5 bases and at J to 6 bases, leaving 7 bases not matched to a gene. This CDR3 region has 14 residues. The CDR3 here is CASSHFGTANEQFF. For the CDR3, the DNA is TGTGCCAGCAGTCACTTTGGGACAGCCAATGAGCAGTTCTTC.

The table lists this clonotype with a few counts. The CDR3 region has the DNA TGTGCCAGCAGCCCCGGGGGACAGGGTAATTCACCCCTCCACTTT. It translates to CASSPGGQGNSPLHF. The chain uses TRBV6-1 and TRBJ1-6; 9 positions agree with TRBD1. The germline V gene encodes CDR1 MNHNS and CDR2 SASEGT. This CDR3 region has 15 residues. Trimming cost V 6 bases and J 6 bases; bases outside gene matches: 6.

This clonotype came up many times. The chain recombines TRBV7-2 with TRBJ1-1, with D perhaps matching TRBD1 (5 bases). Per germline, CDR1 SGHTA and CDR2 FQGNSA. The CDR3 contains 14 residues. Trimming removed 6 bases at V and 1 base at J, with 12 bases between. CDR3 protein: CASRGEYRNTEAFF. The CDR3 nucleotides are TGTGCCAGCAGGGGGGAGTATCGGAACACTGAAGCTTTCTTT.

To note about this clonotype: This may be a read error, as it is one base from a much larger clone. CDR3 bases: TGTGCCAGCTGCGGGACAGGGTCCTACGAGCAGTACTTC. This encodes CASCGTGSYEQYF. The chain has TRBV2 and TRBJ2-7; 9 nucleotides match TRBD1. V lost 8 bases and J lost 1; bases outside the gene matches: 3. CDR3 length: 13 amino acids. Germline CDR1 and CDR2: SNHLY and FYNNEI.